This T cell receptor beta chain was profiled in a study of control samples from healthy donors and cancer patients. Profiling relied on immunoSEQ multiplex PCR, and the TCRdb table lists in-frame clones only, not all of them. This repertoire includes approximately 190,000 clones. CDR3 length: 15 amino acids. With 6 bases removed from V and 6 bases from J, the gap between germline ends came to 21 bases. Germline V lookup: CDR1 MNHEY, CDR2 SMNVEV (reference sequence). Sequenced input: blood. The TCR was taken from a young woman in good health. The chain uses TRBV27 and TRBJ2-7; D may be TRBD1 (6 bases). CDR3 sequence (DNA): TGTGCCAGCAGGGCTCAGGGGTTTATCACCATCGAGCAGTACTTC. It encodes CASRAQGFITIEQYF.